Sequencing of this TCR beta chain was carried out in a study of blood T cell repertoires in COVID-19. Study overall: Researchers got acute and convalescent COVID-19 samples from the United States, Italy and Spain. PBMCs, B-cell-depleted T cells, or T cells were the source of the cDNA or gDNA that made up the material.

In the authors' methods: Amplification of reference gene primers was used by the study to estimate nucleated cell counts. Clones were read by immunoSEQ multiplex PCR, and TCRdb kept only the in-frame ones, dropping some. That table furnishes V, J and clone size, whereas the DNA furnished D and trimming. The top ten clones hold just under 2% of a sample with 160,000 or so clones, more than 80% of them seen once. With V trimmed by 4 bases and J by 7 bases, 6 bases remained unmatched. The CDR3 covers 15 residues. Germline V gene lookup returns CDR1 MNHEY and CDR2 SMNVEV (reference sequence). This clonotype was sampled from a woman aged 55-69 years with COVID-19, enrolled during active disease. The material sequenced was peripheral blood. V gene TRBV27 combines with J gene TRBJ1-6; 8 bases agree with TRBD1. For the CDR3, the DNA is TGTGCCAGCAGTTGGCAGGGGGCCTGGAATTCACCCCTCCACTTT. Translated, it gives CASSWQGAWNSPLHF.